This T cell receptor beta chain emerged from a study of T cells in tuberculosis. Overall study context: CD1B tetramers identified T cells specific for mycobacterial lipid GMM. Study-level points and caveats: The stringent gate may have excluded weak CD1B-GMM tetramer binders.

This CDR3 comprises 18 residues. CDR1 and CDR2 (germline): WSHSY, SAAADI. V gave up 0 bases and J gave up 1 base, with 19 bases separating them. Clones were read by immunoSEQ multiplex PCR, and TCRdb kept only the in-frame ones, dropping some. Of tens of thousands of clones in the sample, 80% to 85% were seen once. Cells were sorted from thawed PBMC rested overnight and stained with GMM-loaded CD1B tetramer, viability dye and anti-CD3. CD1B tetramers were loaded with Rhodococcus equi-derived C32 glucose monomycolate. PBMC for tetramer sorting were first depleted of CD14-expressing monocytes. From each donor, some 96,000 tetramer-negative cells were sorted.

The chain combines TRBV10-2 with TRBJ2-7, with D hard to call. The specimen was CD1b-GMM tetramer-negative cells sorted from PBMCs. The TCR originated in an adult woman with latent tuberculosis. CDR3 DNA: TGCGCCAGCAGTGAGTCGCTTCGTTTGGCCGTGCGGTCCTACGAGCAGTACTTC. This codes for CASSESLRLAVRSYEQYF.